This T cell receptor (beta chain) was sequenced in a study of beta chain features in type 1 diabetes. About the research overall: Taken together, all samples contributed some 100 million examined sorted cells.

Findings and caveats of the study: Comparison showed that naive, central memory and Treg TCRB repertoires appeared more similar among patients than among healthy donors. Insertion counts at VDJ junctions were lower in type 1 diabetes patients, who also showed more deletions there. HLA influence on TCRB rearrangement stayed unresolved here. Across all four CD4+ subsets, people with type 1 diabetes showed modestly shorter TCRB CDR3s.

As to this clone: The target antigen is unknown.

V was shortened by 3 bases and J by 2 bases, with 13 bases between the two germline ends. The V gene's germline CDR1 is SGHTA and CDR2 FQGNSA. The CDR3 length is 15 residues. The study reverse transcribed the entire isolated RNA, so it sequenced expressed TCRB transcripts. Profiling relied on immunoSEQ multiplex PCR, and the TCRdb table lists in-frame clones only, not all of them. The sample holds 300,000 to 400,000 clones, around 8.5% seen once. The sequenced sample was central memory CD4+ T cells from blood. The rearrangement joins TRBV7-2 to TRBJ2-5; D may match TRBD1 or TRBD2 (6 bases each). The receptor's source is a man aged 25-40 years with type 1 diabetes. The CDR3 sequence is CASSFSRGAQETQYF. The CDR3 DNA sequence: TGTGCCAGCAGCTTTTCTAGGGGGGCTCAAGAGACCCAGTACTTC.